These T cell receptor beta chains were read from a single sample in a study of T cells in localized non-small cell lung cancer. Produced via immunoSEQ multiplex PCR; TCRdb's table is partial and in-frame only. Of approximately 81,000 clones listed, about 88% are singletons. Sample: peripheral blood, taken before any cancer treatment. Source of these receptors: a woman aged 40-69 years with stage I squamous cell lung carcinoma. CDR3s include the opening cysteine and the closing phenylalanine or tryptophan. D genes are given only for firm matches. Size is omitted from some rows. Given values are once, few, many or a class for expanded clones.

j_call v_call d_call clone_size cdr3_aa cdr3_nt
TRBJ2-3 TRBV9 - - CASSVGYGGPDTQYF TGTGCCAGCAGCGTTGGGTACGGCGGGCCAGATACGCAGTATTTT
TRBJ2-7 TRBV5-2 - - CASSQDGERFEQYF TGTGCCAGCAGCCAAGACGGCGAGCGTTTCGAGCAGTACTTC
TRBJ1-4 TRBV30 - - CAWSFDSLNEKLFF TGTGCCTGGAGTTTTGACAGCCTCAATGAAAAACTGTTTTTT
TRBJ2-1 TRBV6-6 - - CASSDRPREEQFF TGTGCCAGCAGTGACAGGCCGAGGGAGGAGCAGTTCTTC
TRBJ1-2 TRBV7-3 - - CASSLTPGLEGYTF TGTGCCAGCAGCTTAACTCCGGGCTTGGAGGGCTACACCTTC
TRBJ2-5 TRBV5-6 - - CASSLGGPGLQETQYF TGTGCCAGCAGCTTGGGTGGACCGGGCCTCCAAGAGACCCAGTACTTC
TRBJ1-6 TRBV5-1 - - CASSLDGSSYNSPLHF TGCGCCAGCAGCTTGGACGGGAGCTCCTATAATTCACCCCTCCACTTT
TRBJ1-2 TRBV4-2 TRBD1 - CASSQGTGAAAYGYTF TGTGCCAGCAGCCAAGGAACAGGGGCCGCCGCCTATGGCTACACCTTC
TRBJ1-3 TRBV9 - - CASSPRGELGNTIYF TGTGCCAGCAGCCCGAGAGGGGAGCTAGGAAACACCATATATTTT
TRBJ2-5 TRBV19 - - CASSIGGLAEQETQYF TGTGCCAGTAGTATAGGGGGGCTAGCGGAACAAGAGACCCAGTACTTC
TRBJ2-2 TRBV4-1 - - CASSQQGYGGELFF TGCGCCAGCAGCCAACAAGGGTACGGCGGGGAGCTGTTTTTT
TRBJ2-7 TRBV14 TRBD1 once CASSPWTGPREQYF TGTGCCAGCAGCCCCTGGACAGGGCCGAGGGAGCAGTACTTC
TRBJ2-2 TRBV5-1 TRBD1 - CASSNGQGRLAGELFF TGCGCCAGCAGCAATGGACAGGGGAGGTTGGCCGGGGAGCTGTTTTTT
TRBJ2-6 TRBV30 - once CAWSNPHSGANVLTF TGTGCCTGGAGTAACCCCCACTCTGGGGCCAACGTCCTGACTTTC
TRBJ2-7 TRBV7-3 TRBD1 - CASSHTGTGDAQYF TGTGCCAGCAGCCACACCGGGACAGGGGACGCGCAGTACTTC
TRBJ2-1 TRBV4-2 - - CASSQDRGGFNEQFF TGTGCCAGCAGCCAAGATCGGGGCGGGTTCAATGAGCAGTTCTTC
TRBJ1-2 TRBV5-4 - few CASSLTGRNYGYTF TGTGCCAGCAGCTTGACAGGGCGTAACTATGGCTACACCTTC
TRBJ1-2 TRBV5-8 TRBD1 - CASSLTGANYGYTF TGTGCCAGCAGCTTAACAGGGGCCAACTATGGCTACACCTTC
TRBJ1-5 TRBV5-1 - - CASSRSPGLGQPQHF TGCGCCAGCAGTCGCAGTCCGGGTTTGGGGCAGCCCCAGCATTTT
TRBJ1-2 TRBV5-8 - - CASSLGLRNYGYTF TGTGCCAGCAGCTTGGGGCTGAGAAACTATGGCTACACCTTC
TRBJ2-3 TRBV5-4 TRBD1 - CASSWGQGITDTQYF TGTGCCAGCAGCTGGGGACAGGGGATCACAGATACGCAGTATTTT
TRBJ2-7 TRBV9 TRBD2 - CASSVGMGGTIYEQYF TGTGCCAGCAGCGTCGGGATGGGAGGGACTATCTACGAGCAGTACTTC
TRBJ1-2 TRBV25-1 - - CASSDPGQGDYGYTF TGTGCCAGCAGTGATCCGGGACAAGGGGACTATGGCTACACCTTC
TRBJ2-1 TRBV29-1 TRBD2 - CSVDIERGAGGEQFF TGCAGCGTTGACATAGAGCGGGGGGCCGGGGGTGAGCAGTTCTTC
TRBJ2-3 TRBV5-5 TRBD2 - CASSPSGTSGTDTQYF TGTGCCAGCAGCCCTTCCGGGACTAGCGGCACAGATACGCAGTATTTT
TRBJ1-1 TRBV6-6 - - CASRPSENTEAFF TGTGCCAGCAGGCCGTCGGAGAACACTGAAGCTTTCTTT
TRBJ1-5 TRBV6-6 - - CASSYSGRVSNQPQHF TGTGCCAGCAGTTACTCTGGTAGGGTCAGCAATCAGCCCCAGCATTTT